These 18 T cell receptor beta chains originate from one sample sequenced in a study of blood T cell repertoires in COVID-19. The method was immunoSEQ multiplex PCR; TCRdb's version includes in-frame clones alone and lacks a portion of them. The repertoire holds about 230,000 clones, about 90% seen once, with less than 4% in the top ten. Source material: PBMCs or T cells enriched from blood (not recorded which). The receptors come from a woman in her twenties or thirties with acute COVID-19.

This sequence joins TRBV6-2 or TRBV6-3 and TRBJ2-7, with D maybe TRBD1 (5 bases). The CDR3 consists of 15 residues. Trimming stripped 2 bases from V and 1 base from J, with 12 bases between. CDR1 and CDR2 (germline): MNHEY, SVGEGT. The CDR3 is CASSYDPRQSYEQYF. The CDR3 DNA is TGTGCCAGCAGTTACGACCCCAGACAGTCCTACGAGCAGTACTTC.

This clone was counted between two and nine times. In nucleotides, the CDR3 is TGTGCCAGCAGTTTAAGGGGAAACTATGGCTACACCTTC. Its protein product is CASSLRGNYGYTF. This rearrangement joins TRBV28 to TRBJ1-2, with a possible D match to TRBD1 (5 bases). Germline V gene lookup returns CDR1 MDHEN and CDR2 SYDVKM. V was trimmed by 2 bases and J by 2 bases, leaving 6 bases between them. There are 13 residues in the CDR3.

This chain joins TRBV20-1 and TRBJ1-1; 7 bases fit TRBD1. The CDR3 is 11 amino acids. Trimming at V came to 5 bases and at J to 7 bases, leaving 4 bases not matched to a gene. Looked up from germline, CDR1 is DFQATT and CDR2 is SNEGSKA (reference sequence). The DNA for the CDR3 is TGCAGTGCTGATGGGACAGTTGAAGCTTTCTTT. Its protein is CSADGTVEAFF.

The V gene is TRBV28, the J gene TRBJ1-5, with 7 bases matching TRBD1. Germline values: CDR1 MDHEN, CDR2 SYDVKM. The V segment lost 6 bases and the J segment 6 bases; nucleotides outside the gene matches: 11. The length of the CDR3 is 15 residues. CDR3: CASRRDSYPGQPQHF. CDR3 DNA sequence: TGTGCCAGCAGGCGGGACAGTTATCCGGGTCAGCCCCAGCATTTT.

This sequence joins TRBV4-3 and TRBJ1-1, with D possibly TRBD1 on 5 matching bases. This CDR3 is 16 amino acids long. Looked up from germline, CDR1 is LGHNA and CDR2 is YSLEER. V lost 4 bases and J 0 bases, leaving 15 bases between the germline ends. CDR3 amino acids: CASSLSLAGLNTEAFF. CDR3 coding DNA: TGCGCCAGCAGCCTCTCCCTGGCAGGGCTGAACACTGAAGCTTTCTTT.

V gene TRBV7-6 combines with J gene TRBJ2-7; 8 bases line up with TRBD1. This CDR3 spans 16 amino acids. Germline V lookup: CDR1 SGHVS, CDR2 FNYEAQ. V was clipped by 1 base and J by 3 bases; unmatched bases: 8. CDR3: CASSLEPGQAYYEQYF. The CDR3 DNA is TGTGCCAGCAGCTTAGAGCCGGGACAGGCCTACTACGAGCAGTACTTC. The full variable domain, its missing parts supplied by reference TRBV7-6 and TRBJ2-7, is GAGVSQSPRYKVTKRGQDVALRCDPISGHVSLYWYRQALGQGPEFLTYFNYEAQQDKSGLPNDRFSAERPEGSISTLTIQRTEQRDSAMYRCASSLEPGQAYYEQYFGPGTRLTVT.

V usage is TRBV19 and J usage is TRBJ1-2; 9 bases are a match to TRBD1. Trimming took 2 bases from V and 8 from J; bases not matched to a gene: 9. CDR1 LNHDA and CDR2 SQIVND come from the germline V gene (reference sequence). This CDR3 has 15 amino acids. The CDR3 here is CASSILQGATGGYTF. The CDR3 DNA sequence: TGTGCCAGTAGTATACTACAGGGGGCCACGGGGGGCTACACCTTC.

In its sample, this clone was seen once. This sample includes further DNA sequences coding for the same CDR3. This chain connects TRBV4-1 to TRBJ1-4; D is ambiguous. This CDR3 region has 13 residues. V gave up 0 bases and J gave up 8 bases, with 7 bases separating them. The germline V gene encodes CDR1 MGHRA and CDR2 YSYEKL. The CDR3 sequence: CASSQDPGEKLFF. The CDR3 DNA follows: TGCGCCAGCAGCCAAGATCCGGGGGAAAAACTGTTTTTT.

The chain couples TRBV14 to TRBJ2-1; D may be TRBD1 (5 bases). The germline CDR1 and CDR2 sequences are SGHDN and FVKESK. The V gene lost 0 bases and the J gene lost 10 bases, with 13 bases spanning the gap. This CDR3 has 14 residues. CDR3 DNA: TGTGCCAGCAGCCAAGATCTCGGCAGGGAAGAGCAGTTCTTC. Translated: CASSQDLGREEQFF.

V gene TRBV5-8 combines with J gene TRBJ2-5; possibly TRBD1 for D (6 bases). V gave up 0 bases and J gave up 2 bases, with 11 bases separating them. This CDR3 contains 15 residues. CDR1 SGHTS and CDR2 YDEGEE come from the germline V gene. The CDR3 sequence: CASSLVWGLQETQYF. CDR3 nucleotides: TGTGCCAGCAGCTTGGTGTGGGGGCTGCAAGAGACCCAGTACTTC.

The rearrangement joins TRBV6-5 to TRBJ2-7; 9 nucleotides align to TRBD1. From germline, CDR1 is MNHEY and CDR2 SVGAGI. The CDR3 loop spans 16 amino acids. V gave up 0 bases and J gave up 4 bases; unmatched junction bases: 7. The CDR3 coding sequence is TGTGCCAGCAGTTACTCAACGGGGACAGGGTGGTACGAGCAGTACTTC. Its translation: CASSYSTGTGWYEQYF.

The chain employs TRBV9 and TRBJ1-6; 9 bases agree with TRBD1. V lost 4 bases, J lost 6 bases, and 5 bases stayed unmatched. The CDR3 has 15 amino acids. Per the germline V gene, CDR1 is SGDLS and CDR2 is YYNGEE. CDR3 sequence: CASSSPGQGNSPLHF. The CDR3 region has the DNA TGTGCCAGCAGCTCTCCGGGACAGGGTAATTCACCCCTCCACTTT.

A remark on this clone: Other DNA sequences in the same sample also yield this CDR3. The chain combines TRBV19 with TRBJ1-4, with D possibly TRBD1 on 6 matching bases. Looked up from germline, CDR1 is LNHDA and CDR2 is SQIVND (reference sequence). The CDR3 runs to 13 residues. With 8 bases removed from V and 2 bases from J, the gap between germline ends came to 9 bases. The CDR3 protein is CASSGATNEKLFF. CDR3 nucleotide sequence: TGTGCCAGTTCAGGGGCCACTAATGAAAAACTGTTTTTT.

The chain links TRBV10-2 to TRBJ1-4; D is unclear. The CDR3 consists of 14 residues. CDR1 WSHSY and CDR2 SAAADI come from the germline V gene. The V end lost 3 bases, the J end lost 3 bases, and 8 bases lay between the germline ends. Written as DNA, the CDR3 is TGCGCCAGCAGTGATGGCGGGCCTAATGAAAAACTGTTTTTT. Its translation: CASSDGGPNEKLFF.

The table lists this clone with a count of one. The chain is built from TRBV19 and TRBJ2-7; D is perhaps TRBD1 (5 bases). CDR1 and CDR2 from the germline V gene are LNHDA and SQIVND (reference sequence). The CDR3 is 15 amino acids. Trimming stripped 3 bases from V and 6 bases from J, with 18 bases between. The CDR3 bases are TGTGCCAGTAGTATTTATTGGGGCCCCCTCTCCGAGCAGTACTTC. Its protein product is CASSIYWGPLSEQYF.

The V gene is TRBV18, the J gene TRBJ1-1; D not certain. This CDR3 comprises 15 residues. The V gene's germline CDR1 is KGHSH and CDR2 LQKENI. Trimming stripped 3 bases from V and 1 base from J, with 12 bases between. CDR3 nucleotide sequence: TGTGCCAGCTCACCCGAAATGGGAGAGAACACTGAAGCTTTCTTT. Its translation is CASSPEMGENTEAFF.

This rearrangement joins TRBV5-6 to TRBJ2-7; no clear D. Trimming took 0 bases from V and 0 from J, leaving 7 bases between them. Germline CDR1 SGHDT, CDR2 YYEEEE. The CDR3 covers 14 residues. CDR3 bases: TGTGCCAGCAGCTTGGGACTGCTCTCCTACGAGCAGTACTTC. Translated: CASSLGLLSYEQYF.

On this clone itself: Other nucleotide sequences in the sample specify the same CDR3. CDR3 protein: CASSLGQGAGEQYF. CDR3 in DNA: TGTGCCAGCAGCTTAGGGCAGGGGGCGGGCGAGCAGTACTTC. V usage is TRBV7-9 and J usage is TRBJ2-7; TRBD1 aligns across 8 bases. The CDR3 totals 14 residues. The V gene end was trimmed by 1 base and the J gene end by 6 bases; junction bases not matched to a gene: 5. Germline lookup yields CDR1 SEHNR and CDR2 FQNEAQ (reference sequence).